This note documents a single T cell receptor beta chain sequence. Its target is unknown. UMIs that included a 6-nucleotide sample barcode were added by template switching, which took place during cDNA synthesis. TCRdb reanalyzed the 5' RACE reads and collapses them to one entry per CDR3 protein, without DNA. The sample table includes about 380,000 distinct CDR3 sequences. The sample comes from a study of monozygotic twins with inflammatory bowel disease. Study observations and caveats: Especially with disease activity, IBD patients shared fewer clonotypes with others than healthy twins did.

This CDR3 comprises 13 residues. CDR1 ENHRY and CDR2 SYGVKD come from the germline V gene. Sequencing input: blood. The genes are TRBV10-3 and TRBJ2-1. The TCR was taken from a human donor with ulcerative colitis or Crohn's disease, or a healthy co-twin of an affected twin (not recorded which). CDR3 sequence: CAISDNLVNEQFF.